Presented here are 24 T cell receptor beta chains from one specimen sequenced in a study of cytomegalovirus exposure and HLA in healthy donors. Primers for the PCR totalled 60 Vbeta and 13 Jbeta. Assay used: immunoSEQ multiplex PCR; TCRdb lists only in-frame clones, some missing. Of about 110,000 clones in the sample, 60% to 80% are singletons; the top ten hold roughly 2.5%. Sequencing used PBMCs. All receptors derive from a man aged 45-65 years in good health and CMV-seropositive.

The chain joins TRBV9 to TRBJ2-1; 12 nucleotides agree with TRBD1. Germline lookup yields CDR1 SGDLS and CDR2 YYNGEE. V lost 5 bases and J lost 9; bases outside the gene matches: 12. The CDR3 is 16 amino acids. CDR3 in amino acids: CASSRDPGQGAFEQFF. The CDR3 nucleotides are TGTGCCAGCAGTCGGGACCCGGGACAGGGGGCGTTTGAGCAGTTCTTC.

J is TRBJ2-3 and V is TRBV5-1, with TRBD2 as a possible D gene (6 bases). V was shortened by 0 bases and J by 2 bases, with 10 bases between the two germline ends. The CDR3 has 15 amino acids. Germline CDR1 reads SGHRS; CDR2 reads YFSETQ. In DNA, the CDR3 is TGCGCCAGCAGCTTGGATGCGGGGCTCACAGATACGCAGTATTTT. The encoded protein is CASSLDAGLTDTQYF. The complete variable domain, with remaining parts taken from reference TRBV5-1 and TRBJ2-3, reads KAGVTQTPRYLIKTRGQQVTLSCSPISGHRSVSWYQQTPGQGLQFLFEYFSETQRNKGNFPGRFSGRQFSNSRSEMNVSTLELGDSALYLCASSLDAGLTDTQYFGPGTRLTVL.

The V and J genes are TRBV5-4 and TRBJ2-7, with 7 bases identical to TRBD1. The germline gives CDR1 SGHNT, CDR2 YYREEE (reference sequence). There are 12 residues in the CDR3. V gave up 3 bases and J gave up 5 bases; unmatched junction bases: 2. CDR3 in DNA: TGTGCCAGCAGCTATGACAGGGACGAGCAGTACTTC. Translated: CASSYDRDEQYF.

The chain has TRBV5-8 and TRBJ2-3; D remains unclear. CDR3 length: 12 residues. Germline V CDR1 and CDR2: SGHTS, YDEGEE. With 4 bases removed from V and 0 bases from J, the gap between germline ends came to 3 bases. Written as DNA, the CDR3 is TGTGCCAGCAGCCGTAGCACAGATACGCAGTATTTT. This sequence encodes CASSRSTDTQYF.

The chain employs TRBV13 and TRBJ2-7; 7 nucleotides align to TRBD2. The V and J ends lost 6 bases and 4 bases, in that order; junction bases with no gene match: 9. This CDR3 is built from 14 residues. Germline V gene sequence: CDR1 PRHDT, CDR2 FYEKMQ (reference sequence). The CDR3 protein is CASSSGLRGYEQYF. As DNA, the CDR3 is TGTGCCAGCAGTTCGGGACTAAGGGGTTACGAGCAGTACTTC.

The chain carries TRBV10-1 and TRBJ1-1; TRBD1 might be the D (6 bases). Trimming took off 6 bases at V and 4 bases at J, with 9 bases between the two ends. The CDR3 totals 12 residues. Germline-derived CDR1 and CDR2 are WNHNN and SYGVQD (reference sequence). The DNA of the CDR3 is TGCGCCAGCAGCACAGGGACCACTGAAGCTTTCTTT. It is translated as CASSTGTTEAFF.

This clone ranks as medium-sized. This sample includes further DNA sequences coding for the same CDR3. This chain connects TRBV11-2 to TRBJ1-5; TRBD1 is a possible D gene (5 bases). V dropped 5 bases and J dropped 4 bases, with 9 bases sitting between them. The CDR3 runs 13 residues. From germline, CDR1 is SGHAT and CDR2 FQNNGV. As DNA, the CDR3 is TGTGCCAGCAGCCTCGGACAAAATCAGCCCCAGCATTTT. Translation: CASSLGQNQPQHF. Together with reference TRBV11-2 and TRBJ1-5, the CDR3 gives the full variable domain: EAGVAQSPRYKIIEKRQSVAFWCNPISGHATLYWYQQILGQGPKLLIQFQNNGVVDDSQLPKDRFSAERLKGVDSTLKIQPAKLEDSAVYLCASSLGQNQPQHFGDGTRLSIL.

The table lists this clone with a few counts. This chain links TRBV2 with TRBJ2-1; 8 nucleotides align to TRBD2. V lost 9 bases and J lost 9; bases outside the gene matches: 19. The CDR3 has 16 amino acids. Looked up from germline, CDR1 is SNHLY and CDR2 is FYNNEI. CDR3 residues: CARGVLGGGLLGEQFF. In DNA, the CDR3 is TGTGCCAGAGGGGTGTTAGGCGGGGGGCTCCTTGGTGAGCAGTTCTTC.

CDR3 in amino acids: CASTPTGGIYNEQFF. The CDR3 DNA sequence: TGTGCCAGCACCCCTACTGGGGGGATCTACAATGAGCAGTTCTTC. The V gene is TRBV6-4, the J gene TRBJ2-1; tentative D call: TRBD2 (6 bases). The V end lost 7 bases, the J end lost 3 bases, and 16 bases lay between the germline ends. The germline CDR1 and CDR2 sequences are MRHNA and SNTAGT. The CDR3 spans 15 residues.

Remarks on this clone: This sample includes further DNA sequences coding for the same CDR3. V is TRBV7-2 and J is TRBJ2-7, with 8 positions matching TRBD2. Germline CDR1 and CDR2: SGHTA and FQGNSA. The CDR3 sequence is 15 residues long. Trimming at V came to 5 bases and at J to 1 base, leaving 7 bases not matched to a gene. The CDR3, as DNA: TGTGCCAGCAGCCCCGCTAGCGGGCGTTCCTACGAGCAGTACTTC. Protein sequence: CASSPASGRSYEQYF.

The V call is TRBV4-1, the J call TRBJ1-6, with D uncertain. Trimming removed 0 bases at V and 0 bases at J, with 12 bases between. Germline CDR1 is MGHRA and CDR2 is YSYEKL. The CDR3 spans 18 residues. The chain's CDR3 is CASSQDGPTFSYNSPLHF. CDR3 coding DNA: TGCGCCAGCAGCCAAGATGGGCCGACGTTCTCCTATAATTCACCCCTCCACTTT.

CDR3 residues: CASSQGKAGGTETQYF. For the CDR3, the DNA is TGTGCCAGCAGCCAGGGTAAAGCGGGGGGGACAGAGACCCAGTACTTC. The chain recombines TRBV4-2 with TRBJ2-5; 10 bases are a match to TRBD2. This CDR3 comprises 16 residues. Unmatched junction bases numbered 8, after V lost 3 bases and J lost 4 bases. Germline-derived CDR1 and CDR2 are LGHNA and YNFKEQ.

The rearrangement links TRBV5-1 to TRBJ2-1, with 12 bases matching TRBD2. From germline, CDR1 is SGHRS and CDR2 YFSETQ. V shed 4 bases and J 6 bases; nucleotides not matched to a gene: 20. This CDR3 comprises 20 residues. In DNA form, the CDR3 reads TGCGCCAGCAGCCCGCGGACTAGCGGGAATCGGTGGGAATTAGTCAATGAGCAGTTCTTC. Its protein product is CASSPRTSGNRWELVNEQFF.

V usage is TRBV19 and J usage is TRBJ2-2, with D possibly being TRBD1 (6 bases). In germline, CDR1 is LNHDA, CDR2 SQIVND (reference sequence). V lost 6 bases and J 4 bases, leaving 15 bases between the germline ends. The CDR3 spans 15 residues. CDR3 DNA sequence: TGTGCCAGTAGCACTAGGGGGTCGGGCACCGGGGAGCTGTTTTTT. As protein: CASSTRGSGTGELFF.

This CDR3 is CASGLVSWDRDQPQHF. As DNA, the CDR3 is TGTGCTAGTGGTTTGGTTTCTTGGGACAGGGATCAGCCCCAGCATTTT. The chain employs TRBV12-5 and TRBJ1-5; 9 positions match TRBD1. The length of the CDR3 is 16 residues. CDR1 and CDR2 (germline): LGHNT, FRNRAP. The junction had 5 bases not matched to a gene; V was cut back by 0 bases and J by 5 bases.

The V call is TRBV10-3, the J call TRBJ2-5; the D gene is possibly TRBD2 (5 bases). Judging by the DNA end, TRBJ2-7 fits better; the J call may be wrong. The CDR3 has 13 amino acids. The germline CDR1 and CDR2 sequences are ENHRY and SYGVKD. CDR3 nucleotide sequence: TGTGCCATCAGTGAGATAGAGGGATCCGAGCAGTACTTC. It encodes CAISEIEGSEQYF.

The chain recombines TRBV13 with TRBJ2-1; D is perhaps TRBD1 (6 bases). The germline V gene has CDR1 PRHDT and CDR2 FYEKMQ (reference sequence). Trimming took off 1 base at V and 4 bases at J, with 26 bases between the two ends. The CDR3 is 20 amino acids. The CDR3 coding sequence is TGTGCCAGCAGCTTAGAGGGGGATCAGTTGGCCTCGCCCTCTTACAATGAGCAGTTCTTC. Translation gives CASSLEGDQLASPSYNEQFF.

The chain is built from TRBV25-1 and TRBJ1-4, with 7 bases matching TRBD1. J lost 8 bases, V lost 8 bases, and 8 bases had no gene match. The germline V gene has CDR1 MGHDK and CDR2 SYGVNS. There are 13 residues in the CDR3. The CDR3 is CASVRQGEEKLFF. The CDR3 nucleotides are TGTGCCAGCGTAAGACAGGGAGAGGAAAAACTGTTTTTT.

This clone has only a few counts. V and J are TRBV4-2 and TRBJ1-2, with TRBD1 matching 10 bases. This CDR3 spans 15 amino acids. Germline V lookup: CDR1 LGHNA, CDR2 YNFKEQ. V dropped 0 bases and J dropped 8; count of bases not matched to a gene: 6. CDR3 protein: CASSQEGQGGWGYTF. CDR3 DNA: TGTGCCAGCAGCCAAGAAGGACAGGGGGGTTGGGGCTACACCTTC.

This chain connects TRBV4-1 to TRBJ2-7; the D gene is possibly TRBD2 (5 bases). V was shortened by 4 bases and J by 0 bases, with 10 bases between the two germline ends. The CDR3 length is 14 residues. Germline assignment: CDR1 MGHRA and CDR2 YSYEKL. CDR3 nucleotide sequence: TGCGCCAGCAGCCCCGCGGGCTCCTCCTACGAGCAGTACTTC. It encodes CASSPAGSSYEQYF.

This chain uses TRBV9 with TRBJ1-6; D is undetermined. The CDR3 consists of 15 residues. V was pared by 4 bases and J by 5 bases, with 13 bases between. Per germline, CDR1 SGDLS and CDR2 YYNGEE. Here the CDR3 DNA reads TGTGCCAGCAGCCCGAGGCGGAATAATAATTCACCCCTCCACTTT. This gives the protein CASSPRRNNNSPLHF. Full variable domain (outside the CDR3, taken from reference TRBV9 and TRBJ1-6): DSGVTQTPKHLITATGQRVTLRCSPRSGDLSVYWYQQSLDQGLQFLIQYYNGEERAKGNILERFSAQQFPDLHSELNLSSLELGDSALYFCASSPRRNNNSPLHFGNGTRLTVT.

V usage is TRBV30 and J usage is TRBJ1-2, with TRBD1 matching 7 bases. This CDR3 has 13 residues. CDR1 is GTSNPN and CDR2 is SVGIG in the germline V gene (reference sequence). V shed 0 bases and J 4 bases; nucleotides not matched to a gene: 2. This chain's CDR3 is CAWSVGTVYGYTF. DNA of the CDR3: TGTGCCTGGAGTGTTGGGACAGTCTATGGCTACACCTTC.

The chain uses TRBV6-1 and TRBJ2-7; 7 bases align to TRBD1. Per the germline V gene, CDR1 is MNHNS and CDR2 is SASEGT. V lost 7 bases to trimming and J lost 7 bases; unmatched junction nucleotides: 7. The CDR3 length is 12 residues. The CDR3 here is CASTFTGDEQYF. CDR3 bases: TGTGCCAGCACCTTTACAGGGGATGAGCAGTACTTC.

This clone came up once. The chain combines TRBV10-3 with TRBJ2-3; 7 bases fit TRBD2. V lost 6 bases, J lost 2 bases, and 5 bases stayed unmatched. The CDR3 is made up of 14 amino acids. In germline, CDR1 is ENHRY, CDR2 SYGVKD. DNA for the CDR3: TGTGCCATCAGCGCGGGGGTCGACACAGATACGCAGTATTTT. Protein: CAISAGVDTDTQYF.